Presented here are 16 T cell receptor beta chains from one specimen sequenced in a study of identical twins. TCRdb re-derived calls from the 5' RACE reads in MiXCR, one entry per CDR3 protein. The data contain 600,000 to 800,000 distinct CDR3 sequences, about 20% of them singletons. This sample also appeared in a second study, on T cells expressing NK-cell markers.

Sequencing was done on a sample of PBMCs. Receptor source: a woman aged 18-35 years in good health.

The chain links TRBV6-1 to TRBJ2-1; 9 positions match TRBD2. In germline, CDR1 is MNHNS, CDR2 SASEGT. The CDR3 contains 17 residues. V dropped 2 bases and J dropped 4; count of bases not matched to a gene: 9. This CDR3 is CASSERGSGGRYNEQFF. CDR3 sequence (DNA): TGTGCCAGCAGTGAACGCGGTAGCGGGGGACGTTACAATGAGCAGTTCTTC.

The chain joins TRBV24-1 to TRBJ2-1, with D possibly being TRBD2 (6 bases). Per germline, CDR1 KGHDR and CDR2 SFDVKD. V lost 4 bases to trimming and J lost 5 bases, with 14 bases between them. The length of the CDR3 is 15 residues. The CDR3, as DNA: TGTGCCACCAGTGACCGAAGGGACTTCGACAATGAGCAGTTCTTC. Protein product: CATSDRRDFDNEQFF.

This clonotype occurred a few times. The chain employs TRBV6-2 or TRBV6-3 and TRBJ1-3, with D unclear. V lost 6 bases, J lost 7 bases, and 16 bases lay in between. The CDR3 length is 14 residues. The germline gives CDR1 MNHEY, CDR2 SVGEGT. This CDR3 is CASRGRAHANTIYF. CDR3 DNA sequence: TGTGCCAGCAGAGGACGGGCACACGCGAACACCATATATTTT.

In its sample, this clonotype was seen many times. V and J are TRBV4-3 and TRBJ2-1; D is unresolved. The germline CDR1 and CDR2 sequences are LGHNA and YSLEER. Trimming left V 7 bases short and J 8 bases short, with 18 bases between. There are 14 residues in the CDR3. CDR3 protein: CASTEYYRGDEQFF. The CDR3 DNA reads TGCGCCAGCACTGAGTATTACCGAGGCGATGAGCAGTTCTTC.

This clonotype was recorded at least ten times. The chain recombines TRBV7-2 with TRBJ2-5, with a weak D call TRBD1 (7 bases). Trimming took off 1 base at V and 1 base at J, with 13 bases between the two ends. The germline gives CDR1 SGHTA, CDR2 FQGNSA. CDR3 length equals 16 residues. CDR3 sequence (DNA): TGTGCCAGCAGCTTAGGACAGGGACTTTCCCAAGAGACCCAGTACTTC. Translated: CASSLGQGLSQETQYF. Full variable domain (outside the CDR3, taken from reference TRBV7-2 and TRBJ2-5): GAGVSQSPSNKVTEKGKDVELRCDPISGHTALYWYRQSLGQGLEFLIYFQGNSAPDKSGLPSDRFSAERTGGSVSTLTIQRTQQEDSAVYLCASSLGQGLSQETQYFGPGTRLLVL.

This clonotype was counted between two and nine times. This chain links TRBV5-1 with TRBJ1-1; D is unclear. Trimming took 0 bases from V and 10 from J, leaving 16 bases between them. CDR1 and CDR2 (germline): SGHRS, YFSETQ. The CDR3 consists of 14 residues. The CDR3 DNA is TGCGCCAGCAGCTTGGAGGGCAGCACAACGCTAGCTTTCTTT. Protein sequence: CASSLEGSTTLAFF.

The sample holds a few counts of this clonotype. The chain links TRBV7-2 to TRBJ2-7; 12 bases fit TRBD2. Germline assignment: CDR1 SGHTA and CDR2 FQGNSA. The trim removed 1 base at V and 6 bases at J, leaving 10 bases unmatched. The CDR3 extends over 17 amino acids. CDR3 protein: CASSLEHRLAGAGEQYF. CDR3 coding DNA: TGTGCCAGCAGCTTAGAGCACCGACTAGCGGGGGCAGGCGAGCAGTACTTC. Drawing the rest from reference TRBV7-2 and TRBJ2-7, the complete variable domain is GAGVSQSPSNKVTEKGKDVELRCDPISGHTALYWYRQSLGQGLEFLIYFQGNSAPDKSGLPSDRFSAERTGGSVSTLTIQRTQQEDSAVYLCASSLEHRLAGAGEQYFGPGTRLTVT.

The J gene is TRBJ2-7, the V gene TRBV29-1; D tentatively reads TRBD1 or TRBD2 (5 bases each). Trimming removed 4 bases from V and 6 bases from J, with 22 bases in between. Germline V gives CDR1 SQVTM, CDR2 ANQGSEA. The CDR3 runs to 15 residues. The CDR3 is CSVAGPGFGTTEQYF. The CDR3 coding sequence is TGCAGCGTTGCGGGCCCCGGGTTTGGGACCACCGAGCAGTACTTC.

This clonotype appeared a few times. The rearrangement uses TRBV10-2 and TRBJ2-3; no reliable D call. CDR1 and CDR2 (germline): WSHSY, SAAADI. The ends were cut back, 6 bases at V and 10 bases at J, with 5 bases in the middle. The CDR3 is made up of 9 amino acids. The CDR3 nucleotides read TGCGCCAGCAGCTACCCGCAGTATTTT. It translates to CASSYPQYF.

This clonotype was found a few times. The genes are TRBV20-1 and TRBJ2-1; D perhaps matches TRBD2 (5 bases). This CDR3 has 14 residues. Germline CDR1 is DFQATT and CDR2 is SNEGSKA (reference sequence). The V end lost 0 bases, the J end lost 2 bases, and 8 bases lay between the germline ends. The chain's CDR3 is CSARELETYNEQFF. In DNA form, the CDR3 reads TGCAGTGCTAGAGAACTAGAGACCTACAATGAGCAGTTCTTC.

This clonotype appeared a few times. The chain is built from TRBV25-1 and TRBJ2-7; D may be TRBD2 (5 bases). Trimming took off 0 bases at V and 4 bases at J, with 7 bases between the two ends. The CDR3 contains 13 residues. Germline V gene sequence: CDR1 MGHDK, CDR2 SYGVNS. CDR3 residues: CASSEYGNYEQYF. CDR3 bases: TGTGCCAGCAGTGAATACGGGAATTACGAGCAGTACTTC.

V is TRBV10-3 and J is TRBJ2-7, with 8 bases identical to TRBD1. J lost 4 bases, V lost 10 bases, and 3 bases had no gene match. Germline V gives CDR1 ENHRY, CDR2 SYGVKD. The CDR3 is made up of 11 amino acids. In DNA form, the CDR3 reads TGTGCCACGACAGGGGAATACGAGCAGTACTTC. This sequence encodes CATTGEYEQYF.

This clonotype came up a few times. This rearrangement joins TRBV18 to TRBJ2-7, with TRBD1 identical over 7 bases. CDR3 size: 14 residues. Germline loops: CDR1 KGHSH, CDR2 LQKENI. The V and J ends lost 6 bases and 6 bases, in that order; junction bases with no gene match: 11. The DNA of the CDR3 is TGTGCCAGCTCCGTGACAGGGCGCAGCCTCGAGCAGTACTTC. Residues: CASSVTGRSLEQYF.

This chain joins TRBV28 and TRBJ1-2, with a possible D match to TRBD1 (5 bases). Germline V gene data show CDR1 as MDHEN and CDR2 as SYDVKM. Trimming removed 8 bases from V and 7 bases from J, with 17 bases in between. The CDR3 has 13 residues. The CDR3: CASLPFGTGGYTF. CDR3 DNA sequence: TGTGCCAGCCTACCCTTCGGGACGGGTGGCTACACCTTC.

This clonotype has just a few counts. This rearrangement joins TRBV5-6 to TRBJ2-2; possibly TRBD2 for D (6 bases). This CDR3 has 15 residues. The V end was cut by 1 base, the J end by 4 bases, with 11 bases between. The germline gives CDR1 SGHDT, CDR2 YYEEEE. CDR3 bases: TGTGCCAGCAGCTTGAAAAGCGGGCCCACCGGGGAGCTGTTTTTT. It specifies CASSLKSGPTGELFF. Full variable domain (rest looked up from reference TRBV5-6 and TRBJ2-2): DAGVTQSPTHLIKTRGQQVTLRCSPKSGHDTVSWYQQALGQGPQFIFQYYEEEERQRGNFPDRFSGHQFPNYSSELNVNALLLGDSALYLCASSLKSGPTGELFFGEGSRLTVL.

This clonotype appeared many times. This chain joins TRBV2 and TRBJ2-7; D remains unclear. The CDR3 extends over 14 amino acids. The germline V gene has CDR1 SNHLY and CDR2 FYNNEI. Trimming took 9 bases from V and 1 from J, leaving 16 bases between them. CDR3 loop: CASAIGGSSYEQYF. Here the CDR3 DNA reads TGTGCCAGTGCCATAGGCGGATCGTCCTACGAGCAGTACTTC.